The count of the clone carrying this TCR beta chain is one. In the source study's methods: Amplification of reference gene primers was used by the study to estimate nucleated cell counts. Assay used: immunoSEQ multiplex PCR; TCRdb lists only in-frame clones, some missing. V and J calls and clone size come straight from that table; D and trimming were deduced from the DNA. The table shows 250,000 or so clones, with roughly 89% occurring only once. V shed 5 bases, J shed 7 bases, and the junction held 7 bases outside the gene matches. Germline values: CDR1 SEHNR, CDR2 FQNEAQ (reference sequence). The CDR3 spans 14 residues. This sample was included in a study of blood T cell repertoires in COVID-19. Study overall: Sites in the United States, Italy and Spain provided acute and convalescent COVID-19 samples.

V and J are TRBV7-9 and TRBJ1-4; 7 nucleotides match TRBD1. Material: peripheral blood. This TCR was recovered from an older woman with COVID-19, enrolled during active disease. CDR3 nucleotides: TGTGCCAGCAGCCGACAGGGCGTGGGTGAAAAACTGTTTTTT. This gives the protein CASSRQGVGEKLFF.